This T cell receptor beta chain originates from a study of cytotoxic CD8 clonotypes in ibrutinib-treated CLL. The CDR3 loop spans 18 amino acids. The germline V gene has CDR1 LNHDA and CDR2 SQIVND (reference sequence). Trimming took off 3 bases at V and 0 bases at J, with 18 bases between the two ends. Data came from immunoSEQ multiplex PCR; TCRdb stores just in-frame clones and leaves some out. The sample consists of 75,000 to 80,000 clones, 75% to 90% of them appearing once. The source of this sequence is a human donor with chronic lymphocytic leukemia. This chain links TRBV19 with TRBJ2-4; D unresolved. Specimen: PBMCs, collected after 24 months of ibrutinib treatment. CDR3 bases: TGTGCCAGTAGTATCGGTTTTAGGGCAAGTCTAGCCAAAAACATTCAGTACTTC. Translation: CASSIGFRASLAKNIQYF.